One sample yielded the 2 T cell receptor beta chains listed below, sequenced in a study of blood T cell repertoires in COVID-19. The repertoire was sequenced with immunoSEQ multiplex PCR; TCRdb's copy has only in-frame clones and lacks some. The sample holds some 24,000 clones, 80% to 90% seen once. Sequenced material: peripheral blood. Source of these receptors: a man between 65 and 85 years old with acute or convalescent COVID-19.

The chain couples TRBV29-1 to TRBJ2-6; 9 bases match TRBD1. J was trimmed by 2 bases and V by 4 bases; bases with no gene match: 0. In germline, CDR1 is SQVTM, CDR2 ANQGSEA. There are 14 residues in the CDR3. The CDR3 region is CSVGQGAGANVLTF. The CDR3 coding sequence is TGCAGCGTTGGACAGGGGGCTGGGGCCAACGTCCTGACTTTC.

The DNA for the CDR3 is TGTGCCAGCAGCCACTCCACAGCGGGGGGAACCTACGAGCAGTACTTC. This codes for CASSHSTAGGTYEQYF. The rearrangement joins TRBV27 to TRBJ2-7; TRBD2 aligns across 9 bases. This CDR3 has 16 residues. Trimming removed 6 bases from V and 2 bases from J; junction bases left unmatched: 11. Germline assignment: CDR1 MNHEY and CDR2 SMNVEV (reference sequence).